The clone carrying this T cell receptor beta chain was found many times. The antigen is not known. Trimming took off 2 bases at V and 3 bases at J, with 5 bases between the two ends. Germline CDR1 is KGHSH and CDR2 is LQKENI. This CDR3 spans 13 amino acids. MiXCR, run by TCRdb on the 5' RACE reads, gives a single entry per CDR3 protein. The sample has approximately 150,000 distinct CDR3 sequences; under 25% are singletons. The source of the sample is a study of T-cell memory formation after mild COVID-19. The study's findings and limits: A balance of CD4 and CD8 characterized clones contracting day 15 to 85, whereas later expanders leaned CD4+.

This chain uses TRBV18 with TRBJ2-1; D is uncertain. Sequenced sample: PBMCs or a T cell subset sorted from them (not recorded which). This TCR was sampled from an adult woman who had mild COVID-19 (a few samples of this study predate the infection). Cell type and time point are not known. CDR3 sequence (DNA): TGTGCCAGCTCACCAGCCAGCTACAATGAGCAGTTCTTC. Translating it yields CASSPASYNEQFF.